The rows below give T cell receptor beta chains drawn from one sample of a study of T-cell reconstitution after alpha-beta-depleted transplantation in children. TCRdb passed the PCR reads through MiXCR, listing each CDR3 protein once. The sample shows hundreds of thousands of distinct CDR3 sequences, 13% of them seen only once. The specimen was PBMCs, mostly from graft donor cells, collected 360 days after TCRalphabeta/CD19-depleted stem cell transplant. These receptors were collected from a male patient under 18 who had a stem cell transplant for acute myeloid leukemia, so the T cells may come from the graft donor. Each CDR3 is given with its conserved first and last residue. The D gene is left open where the match is weak. Some rows have no size entry. The others give once, few or many, or a class for an expanded clone.

CDR3aa: CASRVQGPTEAFF; CDR3nt: TGTGCCAGCAGGGTACAGGGGCCCACTGAAGCTTTCTTT; j_gene: TRBJ1-1; d_gene: TRBD1; abundance: many; v_gene: TRBV6-2/TRBV6-3
CDR3aa: CASIRHLQGHEQYF; CDR3nt: TGTGCCAGCATTCGGCACCTCCAGGGCCACGAGCAGTACTTC; j_gene: TRBJ2-7; d_gene: -; abundance: -; v_gene: TRBV7-8
CDR3aa: CASSFGISGELFF; CDR3nt: TGTGCCAGCAGCTTCGGGATTAGCGGGGAGCTGTTTTTT; j_gene: TRBJ2-2; d_gene: -; abundance: many; v_gene: TRBV7-9
CDR3aa: CASSLEGGRYEQYF; CDR3nt: TGCGCCAGCAGCTTGGAAGGCGGGAGGTACGAGCAGTACTTC; j_gene: TRBJ2-7; d_gene: TRBD2; abundance: many; v_gene: TRBV5-1
CDR3aa: CASSSGQGTGELFF; CDR3nt: TGTGCCAGCAGCTCGGGACAGGGTACCGGGGAGCTGTTTTTT; j_gene: TRBJ2-2; d_gene: TRBD1; abundance: many; v_gene: TRBV7-3
CDR3aa: CASSTDRVSDYGYTF; CDR3nt: TGCGCCAGCAGCACGGACAGGGTTTCGGACTATGGCTACACCTTC; j_gene: TRBJ1-2; d_gene: TRBD1; abundance: few; v_gene: TRBV5-1
CDR3aa: CASKEGVPETQYF; CDR3nt: TGTGCCAGCAAGGAGGGGGTCCCAGAGACCCAGTACTTC; j_gene: TRBJ2-5; d_gene: -; abundance: -; v_gene: TRBV28
CDR3aa: CSARGDRSISSYNEQFF; CDR3nt: TGCAGTGCTAGAGGGGACAGATCGATAAGCTCCTACAATGAGCAGTTCTTC; j_gene: TRBJ2-1; d_gene: TRBD1; abundance: -; v_gene: TRBV20-1
CDR3aa: CASSLWGRASDTQYF; CDR3nt: TGTGCCAGCAGTTTATGGGGGAGGGCATCAGATACGCAGTATTTT; j_gene: TRBJ2-3; d_gene: TRBD2; abundance: many; v_gene: TRBV27
CDR3aa: CARLGQRRQETQYF; CDR3nt: TGTGCCCGTTTAGGGCAGAGGCGGCAAGAGACCCAGTACTTC; j_gene: TRBJ2-5; d_gene: -; abundance: -; v_gene: TRBV28
CDR3aa: CSARGWTSGRAGTDTQYF; CDR3nt: TGCAGTGCTAGAGGATGGACTAGCGGGAGGGCGGGCACAGATACGCAGTATTTT; j_gene: TRBJ2-3; d_gene: TRBD2; abundance: -; v_gene: TRBV20-1
CDR3aa: CASSLELQAKNTEAFF; CDR3nt: TGCGCCAGCAGCTTGGAGCTACAGGCGAAAAACACTGAAGCTTTCTTT; j_gene: TRBJ1-1; d_gene: -; abundance: many; v_gene: TRBV5-1
CDR3aa: CATSRGTNFRSPLHF; CDR3nt: TGTGCCACCAGCAGAGGGACAAACTTTCGTTCACCCCTCCACTTT; j_gene: TRBJ1-6; d_gene: -; abundance: few; v_gene: TRBV15
CDR3aa: CASSSGGRGDNEQFF; CDR3nt: TGCGCCAGCAGCTCTGGAGGCAGGGGCGATAATGAGCAGTTCTTC; j_gene: TRBJ2-1; d_gene: -; abundance: -; v_gene: TRBV5-1
CDR3aa: CSAPKTAKETQYF; CDR3nt: TGCAGTGCTCCTAAGACAGCTAAAGAGACCCAGTACTTC; j_gene: TRBJ2-5; d_gene: -; abundance: few; v_gene: TRBV20-1
CDR3aa: CSARDWISGRDELSTDTQYF; CDR3nt: TGCAGTGCTAGAGATTGGATTAGCGGGAGAGACGAATTGAGCACAGATACGCAGTATTTT; j_gene: TRBJ2-3; d_gene: TRBD2; abundance: -; v_gene: TRBV20-1
CDR3aa: CASSDSSGMADTQYF; CDR3nt: TGTGCCAGCAGTGACTCTAGCGGGATGGCAGATACGCAGTATTTT; j_gene: TRBJ2-3; d_gene: TRBD2; abundance: few; v_gene: TRBV28
CDR3aa: CASSPVPDTEAFF; CDR3nt: TGTGCCAGCAGCCCCGTGCCGGACACAGAAGCTTTCTTT; j_gene: TRBJ1-1; d_gene: -; abundance: -; v_gene: TRBV4-2
CDR3aa: CSVLSLRRGVSNEQFF; CDR3nt: TGCAGCGTCTTAAGCCTTAGGAGAGGGGTTTCCAATGAGCAGTTCTTC; j_gene: TRBJ2-1; d_gene: -; abundance: many; v_gene: TRBV29-1
CDR3aa: CASSQDPTGTKGTDTQYF; CDR3nt: TGTGCCAGCAGCCAAGATCCTACGGGGACCAAAGGCACAGATACGCAGTATTTT; j_gene: TRBJ2-3; d_gene: -; abundance: many; v_gene: TRBV4-2
CDR3aa: CASSYRGFGETQYF; CDR3nt: TGTGCCAGCAGTTACAGGGGATTCGGAGAGACCCAGTACTTC; j_gene: TRBJ2-5; d_gene: -; abundance: few; v_gene: TRBV6-2/TRBV6-3
CDR3aa: CASSLDLITRDGNSYEQYF; CDR3nt: TGTGCCAGCAGCTTGGACCTAATAACCCGGGACGGTAACTCCTACGAGCAGTACTTC; j_gene: TRBJ2-7; d_gene: -; abundance: many; v_gene: TRBV5-6
CDR3aa: CSAEDRAGELFF; CDR3nt: TGCAGTGCTGAGGACAGGGCCGGGGAGCTGTTTTTT; j_gene: TRBJ2-2; d_gene: TRBD1; abundance: many; v_gene: TRBV20-1